This T cell receptor (beta chain) was retrieved from a study of blood T cell repertoires in COVID-19. Profiled with immunoSEQ multiplex PCR; TCRdb holds only in-frame clones, not every one. The sample records roughly 250,000 clones, approximately 84% being singletons. The ends were cut back, 6 bases at V and 5 bases at J, with 16 bases in the middle. CDR1 and CDR2 (germline): SNHLY, FYNNEI. The CDR3 length is 15 residues. The chain has TRBV2 and TRBJ1-4; D unclear. Sequenced material: peripheral blood. The TCR was taken from a woman aged 80 or over with acute or convalescent COVID-19. This CDR3 is CASSPFARSNEKLFF. For the CDR3, the DNA is TGTGCCAGCAGCCCGTTCGCCAGGTCAAATGAAAAACTGTTTTTT.